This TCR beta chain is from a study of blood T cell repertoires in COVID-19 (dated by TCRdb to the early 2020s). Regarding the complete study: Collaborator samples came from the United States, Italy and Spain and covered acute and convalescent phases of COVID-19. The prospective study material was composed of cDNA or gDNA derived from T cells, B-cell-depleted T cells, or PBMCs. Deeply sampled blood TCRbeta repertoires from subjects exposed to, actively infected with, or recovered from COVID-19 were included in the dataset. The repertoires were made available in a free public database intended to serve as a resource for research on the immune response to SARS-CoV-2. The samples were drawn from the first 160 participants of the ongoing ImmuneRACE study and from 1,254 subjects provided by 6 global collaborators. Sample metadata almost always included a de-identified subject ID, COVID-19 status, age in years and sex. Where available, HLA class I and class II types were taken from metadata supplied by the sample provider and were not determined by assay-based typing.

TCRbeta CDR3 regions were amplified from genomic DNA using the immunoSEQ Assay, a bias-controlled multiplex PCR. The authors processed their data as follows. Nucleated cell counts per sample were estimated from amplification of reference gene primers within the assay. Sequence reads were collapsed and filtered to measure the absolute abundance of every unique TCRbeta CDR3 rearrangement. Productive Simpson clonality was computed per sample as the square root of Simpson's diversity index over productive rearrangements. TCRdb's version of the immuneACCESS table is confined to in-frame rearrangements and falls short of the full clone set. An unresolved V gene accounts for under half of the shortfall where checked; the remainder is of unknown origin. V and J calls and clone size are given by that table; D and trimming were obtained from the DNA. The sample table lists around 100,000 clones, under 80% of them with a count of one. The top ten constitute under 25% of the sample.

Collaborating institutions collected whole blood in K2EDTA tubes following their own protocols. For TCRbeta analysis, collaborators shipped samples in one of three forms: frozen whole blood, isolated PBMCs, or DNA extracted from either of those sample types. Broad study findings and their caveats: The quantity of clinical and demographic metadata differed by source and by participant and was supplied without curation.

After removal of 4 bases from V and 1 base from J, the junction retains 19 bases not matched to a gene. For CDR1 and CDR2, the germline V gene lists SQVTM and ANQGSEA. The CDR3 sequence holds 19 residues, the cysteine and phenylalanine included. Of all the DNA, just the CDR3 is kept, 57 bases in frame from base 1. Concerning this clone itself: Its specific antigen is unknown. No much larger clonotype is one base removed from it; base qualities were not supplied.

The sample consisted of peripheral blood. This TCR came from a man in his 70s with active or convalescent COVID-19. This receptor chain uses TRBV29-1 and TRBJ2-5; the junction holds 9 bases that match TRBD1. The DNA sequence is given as TGCAGCGTTGCCCCCCGACAGGGGGTCCTCTTTAAGGTCCAAGAGACCCAGTACTTC. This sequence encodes CSVAPRQGVLFKVQETQYF.